This T cell receptor beta chain is from a study of T cells in pancreatic ductal adenocarcinoma. Broader study findings: Blood had more productive templates and approximately 8-fold more unique clonotypes than tumor. Results skew toward the minority of patients with early-stage disease. Blood clonality (around 0.066) did not differ significantly from tumor (about 0.12).

V lost 2 bases to trimming and J lost 8 bases, with 22 bases between them. The germline V gene encodes CDR1 SGHRS and CDR2 YFSETQ. This CDR3 has 16 amino acids. No neoadjuvant therapy was given to the selected pancreatic ductal adenocarcinoma patients before their surgery. Comment on this clone: Its matching antigen is unknown.

Sequenced by immunoSEQ multiplex PCR; TCRdb stores in-frame clones only, minus some. The table lists around 94,000 clones, 90% to 95% of them singletons, with 3.1% in the top ten. Sequenced input: PBMCs. This rearrangement joins TRBV5-1 to TRBJ1-2; TRBD1 is a possible D gene (6 bases). The TCR originated in a human donor with pancreatic ductal adenocarcinoma. CDR3 nucleotides: TGCGCCAGCAGCTTCTTAGGACAGAATGTAAGGGAAGGCTACACCTTC. Translating gives CASSFLGQNVREGYTF.